This T cell receptor beta chain was captured by sequencing in a study of blood T cell repertoires in COVID-19. Study-level background: Samples of COVID-19 (acute and convalescent) were obtained from the United States, Italy and Spain. In each case, the material was cDNA or gDNA derived from T cells, B-cell-depleted T cells, or PBMCs.

Produced via immunoSEQ multiplex PCR; TCRdb's table is partial and in-frame only. Here the sample spans 200,000 or so clones, 81% being singletons. The germline gives CDR1 SGDLS, CDR2 YYNGEE. V lost 3 bases, J lost 3 bases, and 4 bases stayed unmatched. The CDR3 loop spans 14 amino acids. The genes are TRBV9 and TRBJ2-3; 7 nucleotides match TRBD2. This receptor was obtained from an elderly woman with COVID-19, enrolled during active disease. Sequencing was done on a sample of peripheral blood. The CDR3 sequence: CASSAGGGTDTQYF. CDR3 sequence (DNA): TGTGCCAGCAGCGCCGGCGGGGGAACAGATACGCAGTATTTT. Combining the CDR3 with reference TRBV9 and TRBJ2-3 gives the whole variable domain DSGVTQTPKHLITATGQRVTLRCSPRSGDLSVYWYQQSLDQGLQFLIQYYNGEERAKGNILERFSAQQFPDLHSELNLSSLELGDSALYFCASSAGGGTDTQYFGPGTRLTVL.